Listed below are T cell receptor beta chains from one sample, sequenced in a study of T cell responses to AZD1222 COVID-19 vaccine. Libraries were prepared by immunoSEQ multiplex PCR; TCRdb keeps only in-frame clonotypes and omits some of them. This sample yields 200,000 or so clones, of which around 86% are seen a single time; around 2.9% belongs to the top ten. Specimen: peripheral blood, collected on day 0 of MenACWY control vaccination. These receptors all stem from an adult in good health. CDR3s include the opening cysteine and the closing phenylalanine or tryptophan. The order of the fields is clone size, D gene, V gene, J gene, CDR3 DNA, CDR3 protein. The D gene is left open where the match is weak. The size entry is marked missing in some rows and otherwise reads once, few, many or a size class.

size: -; D: -; V: TRBV5-6; J: TRBJ2-3; DNA: TGTGCCAGTCACCAGGGTTTGGTCACAGATACGCAGTATTTT; CDR3: CASHQGLVTDTQYF
size: -; D: TRBD2; V: TRBV5-6; J: TRBJ2-2; DNA: TGTGCCAGCAGCCAACCCGGGACTAGCGCCGAGGGCGGGGAGCTGTTTTTT; CDR3: CASSQPGTSAEGGELFF
size: -; D: TRBD2; V: TRBV4-1; J: TRBJ2-3; DNA: TGCGCCAGCAGCCTAGGACTAGCGGGCACAGATACGCAGTATTTT; CDR3: CASSLGLAGTDTQYF
size: -; D: -; V: TRBV6-1; J: TRBJ1-5; DNA: TGTGCCAGCAGTGAAGAGTTAATCAATCAGCCCCAGCATTTT; CDR3: CASSEELINQPQHF
size: -; D: -; V: TRBV5-5; J: TRBJ1-1; DNA: TGTGCCAGCAGCGGGATGGCGAACACTGAAGCTTTCTTT; CDR3: CASSGMANTEAFF
size: -; D: TRBD2; V: TRBV6-5; J: TRBJ2-5; DNA: TGTGCCAGCAGTTCCTTTCTAGCGGGGCAAGAGACCCAGTACTTC; CDR3: CASSSFLAGQETQYF
size: once; D: -; V: TRBV5-4; J: TRBJ2-7; DNA: TGTGCCAGCAGCTTCGCCCGCTACGAGCAGTACTTC; CDR3: CASSFARYEQYF
size: -; D: -; V: TRBV18; J: TRBJ2-7; DNA: TGTGCCAGCTCACCTAGTACGGCAGGGAGTGGGTCCTACGAGCAGTACTTC; CDR3: CASSPSTAGSGSYEQYF
size: -; D: -; V: TRBV2; J: TRBJ1-2; DNA: TGTGCCAGCAGTCTCAGACAGACGGACTATGGCTACACCTTC; CDR3: CASSLRQTDYGYTF
size: -; D: TRBD1; V: TRBV4-1; J: TRBJ2-5; DNA: TGCGCCAGCAGCCAAGCCGGGACAGGGGGGGCCGGGACCCAGTACTTC; CDR3: CASSQAGTGGAGTQYF
size: -; D: TRBD2; V: TRBV7-9; J: TRBJ2-5; DNA: TGTGCCAGCTTAAAAAGCGGGAGGCAAGAGACCCAGTACTTC; CDR3: CASLKSGRQETQYF
size: -; D: -; V: TRBV11-3; J: TRBJ2-1; DNA: TGTGCCAGCAGCCTAGGACCTGTAGATTACAATGAGCAGTTCTTC; CDR3: CASSLGPVDYNEQFF
size: -; D: -; V: TRBV15; J: TRBJ1-6; DNA: TGTGCCACCAGCAACGGCCGCTCCTATAATTCACCCCTCCACTTT; CDR3: CATSNGRSYNSPLHF
size: -; D: TRBD2; V: TRBV15; J: TRBJ2-7; DNA: TGTGCCACCAGCAGAGATCAGGGGATAGCGGGAGCGGTCGAGCAGTACTTC; CDR3: CATSRDQGIAGAVEQYF
size: -; D: TRBD2; V: TRBV4-1; J: TRBJ2-1; DNA: TGCGCCAGCAGCCAAGAGGGTCTAGCGGTTGGTGAGCAGTTCTTC; CDR3: CASSQEGLAVGEQFF
size: once; D: TRBD2; V: TRBV6-2/TRBV6-3; J: TRBJ2-1; DNA: TGTGCCAGCAGTTACGTACCGGGGGGGCACTCCTACAATGAGCAGTTCTTC; CDR3: CASSYVPGGHSYNEQFF
size: -; D: TRBD2; V: TRBV7-9; J: TRBJ2-1; DNA: TGTGCCAGCAGCCCCCAGCGGGGGGCAGGGAGGGGCCATGAGCAGTTCTTC; CDR3: CASSPQRGAGRGHEQFF
size: -; D: -; V: TRBV7-5; J: TRBJ2-3; DNA: TGTGTCAGAAGCTTAGATATCCCAGGGACAGATACGCAGTATTTT; CDR3: CVRSLDIPGTDTQYF
size: -; D: TRBD1; V: TRBV19; J: TRBJ1-2; DNA: TGTGCCAGTAGGACAGGGAGATTCTATGGCTACACCTTC; CDR3: CASRTGRFYGYTF
size: -; D: TRBD1; V: TRBV7-9; J: TRBJ1-6; DNA: TGTGCCAGCAGCCCCGTCGGGACAGGGTATAATTCACCCCTCCACTTT; CDR3: CASSPVGTGYNSPLHF
size: -; D: -; V: TRBV2; J: TRBJ1-6; DNA: TGTGCCAGCAGTGAATTGGGGAATTCACCCCTCCACTTT; CDR3: CASSELGNSPLHF
size: -; D: -; V: TRBV6-5; J: TRBJ2-1; DNA: TGTGCCAGCAGTTACTCGCAAGTTTACAATGAGCAGTTCTTC; CDR3: CASSYSQVYNEQFF
size: -; D: -; V: TRBV28; J: TRBJ2-3; DNA: TGTGCCAGCAGTTGGTACTCAACTAGCACAGATACGCAGTATTTT; CDR3: CASSWYSTSTDTQYF
size: -; D: TRBD2; V: TRBV10-3; J: TRBJ2-3; DNA: TGTGCCATCAGTATGACTAGCGCGACTCCCAGCACAGATACGCAGTATTTT; CDR3: CAISMTSATPSTDTQYF
size: -; D: -; V: TRBV18; J: TRBJ1-4; DNA: TGTGCCAGCTCACGGGACACCGGGTACGAAAAACTGTTTTTT; CDR3: CASSRDTGYEKLFF
size: -; D: -; V: TRBV6-5; J: TRBJ2-3; DNA: TGTGCCAGCAGTTACGCGGGACTCACCACAGATACGCAGTATTTT; CDR3: CASSYAGLTTDTQYF
size: -; D: TRBD2; V: TRBV2; J: TRBJ2-5; DNA: TGTGCCAGCAGTGAGGGACTAGCGACTCAAGAGACCCAGTACTTC; CDR3: CASSEGLATQETQYF
size: once; D: -; V: TRBV29-1; J: TRBJ1-4; DNA: TGCAGCGTTGAAGAGGTAGAAAAACTGTTTTTT; CDR3: CSVEEVEKLFF
size: -; D: -; V: TRBV2; J: TRBJ2-1; DNA: TGTGCCAGCACCCGTGGGGGGGCGAGTGAGCAGTTCTTC; CDR3: CASTRGGASEQFF
size: -; D: TRBD1; V: TRBV10-3; J: TRBJ2-1; DNA: TGTGCCACTTACCCCTTCGACAGGGGGTCCTACAATGAGCAGTTCTTC; CDR3: CATYPFDRGSYNEQFF
size: many; D: -; V: TRBV6-4; J: TRBJ2-2; DNA: TGTGCCAGCAGTGACTCGTTGGATACCGGGGAGCTGTTTTTT; CDR3: CASSDSLDTGELFF
size: -; D: -; V: TRBV7-3; J: TRBJ2-1; DNA: TGTGCCAGCAGCTTATATCAGGTTGGGGCCAGCAATGAGCAGTTCTTC; CDR3: CASSLYQVGASNEQFF
size: -; D: TRBD2; V: TRBV29-1; J: TRBJ2-1; DNA: TGCAGCGCCCAGGGACTAGCGGGAGTAGGCGGGTACAATGAGCAGTTCTTC; CDR3: CSAQGLAGVGGYNEQFF
size: -; D: TRBD1; V: TRBV19; J: TRBJ1-5; DNA: TGTGCCAGTCGAAACGACAGGGGCTACAATCAGCCCCAGCATTTT; CDR3: CASRNDRGYNQPQHF
size: -; D: -; V: TRBV28; J: TRBJ1-5; DNA: TGTGCCAGCAGTCGGGACCTGGTCGCCCAGCCCCAGCATTTT; CDR3: CASSRDLVAQPQHF
size: -; D: TRBD1; V: TRBV10-3; J: TRBJ1-3; DNA: TGTGCCATCAGTGACCCGGGACAGGCCCAAGAGACTGGAAACACCATATATTTT; CDR3: CAISDPGQAQETGNTIYF
size: -; D: -; V: TRBV30; J: TRBJ1-3; DNA: TGTGCCTGGTCCATCGGGCAGCCAAGCTCTGGAAACACCATATATTTT; CDR3: CAWSIGQPSSGNTIYF
size: once; D: -; V: TRBV11-1; J: TRBJ1-1; DNA: TGTGCCAGCAGCCAGGGTGTCACTGAAGCTTTCTTT; CDR3: CASSQGVTEAFF
size: -; D: TRBD1; V: TRBV7-9; J: TRBJ2-1; DNA: TGTGCCAGCAGCTCGACAGGGGCCCACAATGAGCAGTTCTTC; CDR3: CASSSTGAHNEQFF
size: -; D: TRBD1; V: TRBV18; J: TRBJ1-2; DNA: TGTGCCAGCTCACCACCGGGACAGATCTATGGCTACACCTTC; CDR3: CASSPPGQIYGYTF
size: -; D: -; V: TRBV29-1; J: TRBJ1-2; DNA: TGCAGCGTGGAAGCCCCCACAGATTTCTATGGCTACACCTTC; CDR3: CSVEAPTDFYGYTF
size: -; D: -; V: TRBV5-8; J: TRBJ2-1; DNA: TGTGCCAGCAGCTTCAATGAGCAGTTCTTC; CDR3: CASSFNEQFF
size: once; D: -; V: TRBV9; J: TRBJ1-6; DNA: TGTGCCAGCAACCCCGGCGGGAGGGATGCCCTCCACTTT; CDR3: CASNPGGRDALHF
size: -; D: -; V: TRBV23-1; J: TRBJ1-5; DNA: TGCGCCAGCAGTCAATTGACAGACGAGGAGAATCAGCCCCAGCATTTT; CDR3: CASSQLTDEENQPQHF
size: once; D: -; V: TRBV9; J: TRBJ1-2; DNA: TGTGCCAGCAGCCTGGGGACCGGAGGGGGCTATGGCTACACCTTC; CDR3: CASSLGTGGGYGYTF
size: -; D: TRBD1; V: TRBV11-1; J: TRBJ2-1; DNA: TGTGCCAGCAGCCCGGACAGGGCTAATGAGCAGTTCTTC; CDR3: CASSPDRANEQFF
size: -; D: -; V: TRBV10-3; J: TRBJ1-1; DNA: TGTGCCATCAGAGGGGGGGTGAACACTGAAGCTTTCTTT; CDR3: CAIRGGVNTEAFF
size: -; D: TRBD1; V: TRBV3-1/TRBV3-2; J: TRBJ1-4; DNA: TGTGCCAGCAGCCATCCGGGACAGGGGGCAACTAATGAAAAACTGTTTTTT; CDR3: CASSHPGQGATNEKLFF
size: few; D: -; V: TRBV7-9; J: TRBJ1-4; DNA: TGTGCCAGCAGCCAAGATCGGGATCCGAATGAAAAACTGTTTTTT; CDR3: CASSQDRDPNEKLFF
size: -; D: -; V: TRBV7-2; J: TRBJ2-7; DNA: TGTGCCAGCAGCCCCCAATGGGAGTCCTACGAGCAGTACTTC; CDR3: CASSPQWESYEQYF
size: -; D: -; V: TRBV19; J: TRBJ2-5; DNA: TGTGCCAGTGACGCTCTGGTTCGGTACTTC; CDR3: CASDALVRYF
size: -; D: TRBD2; V: TRBV30; J: TRBJ2-2; DNA: TGTGCCTGGAGTCTGGCGGGAGGGACCGGGGAGCTGTTTTTT; CDR3: CAWSLAGGTGELFF